This T cell receptor beta chain was recorded in a study of response to subunit inactivated influenza vaccine. The CDR3 extends over 15 amino acids. V was pared by 4 bases and J by 6 bases, with 16 bases between. CDR1 is SGHDN and CDR2 is FVKESK in the germline V gene. TCRdb analysed the RT-PCR reads with MiXCR anew, one entry per CDR3 protein. Among some 300,000 distinct CDR3 sequences listed, approximately 21% were seen once. The sequence was obtained from a man aged 45 to 70 who received an inactivated influenza vaccine. This chain uses TRBV14 with TRBJ2-1; D possibly matches TRBD1 or TRBD2 (5 bases each). The specimen was PBMCs from blood, collected less than 22 months after vaccination. The CDR3 nucleotides read TGTGCCAGCAGCCTCCAACCCCTTGGGGGCAATGAGCAGTTCTTC. Translated: CASSLQPLGGNEQFF.